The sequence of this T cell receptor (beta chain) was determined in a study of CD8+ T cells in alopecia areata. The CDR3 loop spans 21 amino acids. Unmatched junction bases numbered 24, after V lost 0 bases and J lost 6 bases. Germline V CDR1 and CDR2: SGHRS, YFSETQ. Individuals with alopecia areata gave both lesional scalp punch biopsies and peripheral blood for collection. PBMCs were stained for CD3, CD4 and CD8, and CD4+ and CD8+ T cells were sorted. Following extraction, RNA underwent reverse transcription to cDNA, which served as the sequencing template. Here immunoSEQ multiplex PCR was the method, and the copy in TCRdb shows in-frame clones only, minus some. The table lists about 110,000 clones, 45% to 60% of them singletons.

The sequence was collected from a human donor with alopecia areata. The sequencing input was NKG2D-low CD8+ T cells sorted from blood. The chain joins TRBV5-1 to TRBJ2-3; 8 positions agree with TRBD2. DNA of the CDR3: TGCGCCAGCAGCTTGGAATTCATAGTTTCGGCTAGCGGGCTCCTGCTGGATACGCAGTATTTT. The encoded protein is CASSLEFIVSASGLLLDTQYF.